This T cell receptor beta chain was captured by sequencing in a study of shared clonotypes between healthy human individuals. The overall study: Three plates were used per donor for CD4 naive, three for CD4 memory, two for CD8 naive and one for CD8 memory. Study-level findings and limits: For naive CD4 cells, around 5.1% of clonotypes were shared across a few donors.

As concerns this clone: As yet, its antigen is unknown. In the same sample, other DNA sequences code for this CDR3.

The sorted-subset replicate PCRs were given around 200 ng DNA, which is about 29,000 T cell genomes. Under the authors' procedure: With immunoSEQ giving junction-only sequences and no quality scores, filtering differed. TCRdb's table, derived via immunoSEQ multiplex PCR, lists solely in-frame clones and lacks some. V, J and clone size derive from that table, while D and trimming were established from the DNA sequence. The sample lists more than 1.2 million clones; about 98.5% were seen once. This TCR was recovered from a man between 25 and 39 years old in good health. The sequenced sample was naive CD4+ T cells sorted from blood. The subset here: CD45RA+ positively selected.

CDR3 nucleotides: TGCGCCAGCAGCTTGGAGACGGGTTATGGCTACACCTTC. Its translation is CASSLETGYGYTF. The J gene is TRBJ1-2, the V gene TRBV5-1; D is ambiguous. CDR3 size: 13 residues. Germline lookup yields CDR1 SGHRS and CDR2 YFSETQ. Trimming cost V 0 bases and J 5 bases, with 8 bases left between them.